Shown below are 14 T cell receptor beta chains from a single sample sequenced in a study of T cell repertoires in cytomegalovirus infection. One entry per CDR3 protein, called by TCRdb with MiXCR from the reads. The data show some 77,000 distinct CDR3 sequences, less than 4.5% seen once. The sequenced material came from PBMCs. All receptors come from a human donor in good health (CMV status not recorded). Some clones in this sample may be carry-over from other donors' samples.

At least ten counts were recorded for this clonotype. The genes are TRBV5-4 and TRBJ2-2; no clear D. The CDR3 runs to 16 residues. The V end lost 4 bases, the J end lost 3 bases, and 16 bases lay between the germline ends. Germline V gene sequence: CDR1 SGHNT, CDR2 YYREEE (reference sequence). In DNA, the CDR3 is TGTGCCAGCAGCCCCGTTCGAGAGAGGTACACCGGGGAGCTGTTTTTT. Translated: CASSPVRERYTGELFF. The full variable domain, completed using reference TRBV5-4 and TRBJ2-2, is ETGVTQSPTHLIKTRGQQVTLRCSSQSGHNTVSWYQQALGQGPQFIFQYYREEENGRGNFPPRFSGLQFPNYSSELNVNALELDDSALYLCASSPVRERYTGELFFGEGSRLTVL.

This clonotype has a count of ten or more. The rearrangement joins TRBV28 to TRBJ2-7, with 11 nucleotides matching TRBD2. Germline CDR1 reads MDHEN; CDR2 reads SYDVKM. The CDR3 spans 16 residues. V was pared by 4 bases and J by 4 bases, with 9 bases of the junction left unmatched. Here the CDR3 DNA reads TGTGCCAGCAGTTCGGGGACTAGCGGAAATCATTACGAGCAGTACTTC. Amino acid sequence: CASSSGTSGNHYEQYF.

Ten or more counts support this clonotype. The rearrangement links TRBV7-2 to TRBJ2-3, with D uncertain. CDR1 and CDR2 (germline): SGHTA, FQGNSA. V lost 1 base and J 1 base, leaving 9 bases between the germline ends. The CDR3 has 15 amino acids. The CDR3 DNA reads TGTGCCAGCAGCTTAGTCACTCGCCGCACAGATACGCAGTATTTT. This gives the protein CASSLVTRRTDTQYF.

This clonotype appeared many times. CDR3 in amino acids: CASSLTGQGAATQYF. The CDR3, as DNA: TGTGCCAGCAGCCTCACGGGACAGGGGGCTGCTACCCAGTACTTC. The V gene is TRBV12-3 or TRBV12-4, the J gene TRBJ2-5, with 12 bases aligning to TRBD1. Trimming cost V 6 bases and J 8 bases; bases outside gene matches: 10. The CDR3 totals 15 residues.

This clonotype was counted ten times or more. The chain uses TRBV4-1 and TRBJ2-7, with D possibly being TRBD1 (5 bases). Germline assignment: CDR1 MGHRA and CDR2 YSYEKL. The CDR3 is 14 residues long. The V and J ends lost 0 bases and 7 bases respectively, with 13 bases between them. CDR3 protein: CASSQDRDLGEQYF. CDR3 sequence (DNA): TGCGCCAGCAGCCAAGACAGGGATTTAGGAGAGCAGTACTTC.

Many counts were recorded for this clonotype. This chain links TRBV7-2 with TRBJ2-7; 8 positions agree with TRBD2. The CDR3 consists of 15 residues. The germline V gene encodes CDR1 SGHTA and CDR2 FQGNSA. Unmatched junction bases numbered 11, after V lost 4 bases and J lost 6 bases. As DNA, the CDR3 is TGTGCCAGCAGCTGGCAGAGGATACGGGGGGGCGAGCAGTACTTC. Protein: CASSWQRIRGGEQYF.

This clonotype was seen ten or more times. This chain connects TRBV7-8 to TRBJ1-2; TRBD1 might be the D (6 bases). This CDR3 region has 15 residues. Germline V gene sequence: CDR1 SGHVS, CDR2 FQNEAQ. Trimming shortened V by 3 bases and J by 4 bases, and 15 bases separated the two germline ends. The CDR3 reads CASSFGAGTPYGYTF. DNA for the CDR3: TGTGCCAGCAGCTTTGGGGCCGGGACACCCTATGGCTACACCTTC.

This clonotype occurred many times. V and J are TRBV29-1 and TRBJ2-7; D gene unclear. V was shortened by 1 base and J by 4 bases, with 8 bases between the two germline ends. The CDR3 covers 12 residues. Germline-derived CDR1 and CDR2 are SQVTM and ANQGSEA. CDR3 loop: CSVEGRNYEQYF. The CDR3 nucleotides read TGCAGCGTTGAAGGCAGAAATTACGAGCAGTACTTC.

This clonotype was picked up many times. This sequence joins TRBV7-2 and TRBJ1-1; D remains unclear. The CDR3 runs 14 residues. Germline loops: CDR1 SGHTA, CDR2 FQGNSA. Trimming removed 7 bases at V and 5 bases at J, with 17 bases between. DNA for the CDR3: TGTGCCAGCAACCAAGCGCCCGCGCGGACTGAAGCTTTCTTT. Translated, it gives CASNQAPARTEAFF. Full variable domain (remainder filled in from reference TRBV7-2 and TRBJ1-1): GAGVSQSPSNKVTEKGKDVELRCDPISGHTALYWYRQSLGQGLEFLIYFQGNSAPDKSGLPSDRFSAERTGGSVSTLTIQRTQQEDSAVYLCASNQAPARTEAFFGQGTRLTVV.

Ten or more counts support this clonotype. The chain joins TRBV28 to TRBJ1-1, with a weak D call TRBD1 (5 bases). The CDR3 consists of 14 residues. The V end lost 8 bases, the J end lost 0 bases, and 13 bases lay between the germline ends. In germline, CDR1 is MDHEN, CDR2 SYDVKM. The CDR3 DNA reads TGTGCCAGCCTGGAACGGGGGGTGAACACTGAAGCTTTCTTT. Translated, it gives CASLERGVNTEAFF.

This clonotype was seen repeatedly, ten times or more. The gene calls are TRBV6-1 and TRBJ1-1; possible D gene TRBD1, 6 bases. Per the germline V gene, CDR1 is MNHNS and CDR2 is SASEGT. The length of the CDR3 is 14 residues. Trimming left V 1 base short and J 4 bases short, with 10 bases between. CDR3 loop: CASSEEGVITEAFF. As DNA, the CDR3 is TGTGCCAGCAGTGAAGAGGGGGTGATCACTGAAGCTTTCTTT.

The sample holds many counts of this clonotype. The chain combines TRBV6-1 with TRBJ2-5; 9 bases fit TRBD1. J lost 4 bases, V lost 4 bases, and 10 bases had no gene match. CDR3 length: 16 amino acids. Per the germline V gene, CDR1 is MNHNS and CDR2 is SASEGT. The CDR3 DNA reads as TGTGCCAGCAGTGCAAAAGGACAGGGGCTAGTAGAGACCCAGTACTTC. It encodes CASSAKGQGLVETQYF.

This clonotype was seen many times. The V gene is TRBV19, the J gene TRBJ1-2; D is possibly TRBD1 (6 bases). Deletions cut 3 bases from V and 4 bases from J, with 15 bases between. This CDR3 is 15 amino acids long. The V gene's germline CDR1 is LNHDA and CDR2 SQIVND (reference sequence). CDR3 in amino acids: CASSIQGRGSYGYTF. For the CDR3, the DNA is TGTGCCAGTAGTATCCAGGGGAGAGGAAGCTATGGCTACACCTTC. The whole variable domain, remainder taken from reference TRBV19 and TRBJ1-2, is DGGITQSPKYLFRKEGQNVTLSCEQNLNHDAMYWYRQDPGQGLRLIYYSQIVNDFQKGDIAEGYSVSREKKESFPLTVTSAQKNPTAFYLCASSIQGRGSYGYTFGSGTRLTVV.

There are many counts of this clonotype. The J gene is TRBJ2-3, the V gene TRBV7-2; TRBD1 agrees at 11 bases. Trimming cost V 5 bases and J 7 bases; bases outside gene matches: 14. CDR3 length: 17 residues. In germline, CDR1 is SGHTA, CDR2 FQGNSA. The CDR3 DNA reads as TGTGCCAGCAGCCTACGTTCTCCGGGACAGGGGGAGAATACGCAGTATTTT. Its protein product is CASSLRSPGQGENTQYF.